This T cell receptor beta chain was captured in a study of cytomegalovirus exposure and HLA in healthy donors. Study outcomes and limitations: Rare sequences made up most TCRs, while some public TCRs were found in many donors. In vitro checks showed that a few CMV-associated chains really do target CMV antigens. Cytomegalovirus association was assigned to about 150 TCR beta chains.

A roughly 120-subject validation cohort, separate from the roughly 700-subject first cohort, supplied the donors. Germline trimming cut 0 bases from V and 0 bases from J; bases unmatched to any gene: 7. Germline V gene lookup returns CDR1 SQVTM and CDR2 ANQGSEA. CDR3 length equals 18 residues. This clone was counted a single time. Antigen: not known. The data were produced by immunoSEQ multiplex PCR, yet TCRdb's version contains in-frame clones alone and is incomplete. The table records about 360,000 clones, roughly 90% of them present only once. Sample: PBMCs. This chain joins TRBV29-1 and TRBJ2-1, with 11 bases identical to TRBD2. This clonotype was sampled from a woman under 30 in good health and CMV-seronegative. This CDR3 reads CSVEDPLAGGSSYNEQFF. The DNA for the CDR3 is TGCAGCGTTGAAGATCCCCTAGCGGGGGGCAGCTCCTACAATGAGCAGTTCTTC.